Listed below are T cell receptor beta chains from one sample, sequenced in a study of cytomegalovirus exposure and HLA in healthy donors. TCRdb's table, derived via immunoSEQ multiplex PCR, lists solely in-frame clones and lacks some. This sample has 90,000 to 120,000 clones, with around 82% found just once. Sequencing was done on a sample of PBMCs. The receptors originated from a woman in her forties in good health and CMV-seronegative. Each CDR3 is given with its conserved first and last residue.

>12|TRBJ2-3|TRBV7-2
CAGLASEDTQYF
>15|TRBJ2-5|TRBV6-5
CASSPWTSGTETQYF
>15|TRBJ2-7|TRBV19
CASSIGGLSSYEQYF
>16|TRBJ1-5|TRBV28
CASSPWGQGGPQPQHF
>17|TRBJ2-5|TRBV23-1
CASKGKWVQRGQETQYF
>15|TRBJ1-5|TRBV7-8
CASSLVGSSNQPQHF
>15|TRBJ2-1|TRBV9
CASSVHSSRHNEQFF
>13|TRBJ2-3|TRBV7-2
CASSPRLRETQYF
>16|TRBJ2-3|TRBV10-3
CAISESAGGHTDTQYF
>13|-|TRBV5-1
CATSGTGVDEQYF
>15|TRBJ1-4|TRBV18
CASSLTDSFNEKLFF
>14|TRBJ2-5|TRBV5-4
CASSLTSNQETQYF
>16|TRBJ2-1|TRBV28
CASIATPGQGYNEQFF
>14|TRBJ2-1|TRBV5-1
CAREGTSGTSEQFF
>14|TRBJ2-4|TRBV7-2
CASSLVEGSNIQYF
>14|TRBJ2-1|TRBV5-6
CASTSRGIYNEQFF
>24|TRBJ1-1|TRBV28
CASSLGLGRGRGMKLGEYSTEAFF
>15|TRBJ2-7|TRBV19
CASSITGTGRREQYF
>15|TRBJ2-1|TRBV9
CASSLGRATVDEQFF
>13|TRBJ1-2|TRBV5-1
CASSESYAYGYTF
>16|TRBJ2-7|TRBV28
CASSLPGQGSSYEQYF
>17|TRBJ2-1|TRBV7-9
CASSPGGGSSSYNEQFF
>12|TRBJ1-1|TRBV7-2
CASSLTGGSAFF
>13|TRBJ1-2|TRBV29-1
CSVEAGDATPYTF
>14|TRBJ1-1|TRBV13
CASSLRDRSTEAFF
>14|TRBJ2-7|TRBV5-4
CASSLDSGRYEQYF
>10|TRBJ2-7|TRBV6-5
CASSAYEQYF
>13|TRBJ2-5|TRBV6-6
CASRGTVEETQYF
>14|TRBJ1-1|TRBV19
CASSPGGGNTEAFF
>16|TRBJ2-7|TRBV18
CASSPKGQAGIHEQYF
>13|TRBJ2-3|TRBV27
CASRAPSTDTQYF
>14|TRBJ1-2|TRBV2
CASSEQGTNYGYTF
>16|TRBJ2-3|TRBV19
CASSIVGGMVADTQYF
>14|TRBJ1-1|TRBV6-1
CASSNRGSGTEAFF
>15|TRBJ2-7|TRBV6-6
CASSRTSGRTYEQYF
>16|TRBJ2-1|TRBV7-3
CASSWTSPNPRDEQFF
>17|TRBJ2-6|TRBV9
CASRRDRGNSGANVLTF
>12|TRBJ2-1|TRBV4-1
CASSQERTPQFF
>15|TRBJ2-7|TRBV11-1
CASSLFEGDSYEQYF
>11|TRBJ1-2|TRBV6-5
CAVQGAWGYTF
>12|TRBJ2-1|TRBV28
CASSPVNNEQFF
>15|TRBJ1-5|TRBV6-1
CASIPERYRIQPQHF
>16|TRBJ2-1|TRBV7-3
CASSHAPAGGANEQFF
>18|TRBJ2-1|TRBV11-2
CASSLVPLAGAGINEQFF
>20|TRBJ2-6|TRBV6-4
CASSDSRTGHKLTGANVLTF
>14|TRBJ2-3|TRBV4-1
CASRSDRVADTQYF
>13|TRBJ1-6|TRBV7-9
CASSGSGNSPLHF
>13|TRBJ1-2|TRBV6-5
CASSKPGNYGYTF
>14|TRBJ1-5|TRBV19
CASSDDRGPQPQHF
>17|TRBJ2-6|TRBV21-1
CASSRLPDRSGANVLTF
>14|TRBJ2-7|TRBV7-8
CANTPDGEDYEQYF
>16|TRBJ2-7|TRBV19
CASSSRRRGLDYEQYF
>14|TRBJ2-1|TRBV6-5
CASSGTEIGNEQFF
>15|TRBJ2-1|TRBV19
CASSIGTLTYNEQFF
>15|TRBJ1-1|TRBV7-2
CASSPVPGQGPVAFF